Shown below are 20 T cell receptor beta chains from a single sample sequenced in a study of T-cell memory formation after mild COVID-19 (dated by TCRdb to 2020 to 2023). Preparation of the library involved 5' RACE. The sequencing machine was an Illumina NovaSeq 6000. The public reads were quality trimmed at Q25 with fastp and then assembled into clones with MiXCR by TCRdb, keeping productive beta chains. A single entry per CDR3 protein holds the most common genes and DNA from its merged rows. In this sample the table shows about 44,000 distinct CDR3 sequences, 7.3% of which occur a single time. In total, the top ten clones hold 1.4% to 1.5% of the sample. The sample consisted of PBMCs or a T cell subset sorted from them (not recorded which). Receptor source: a man aged 18 to 29 who had mild COVID-19 (a few samples of this study predate the infection). The sample titles of this study are shuffled in the database, so cell type and time point are left out; the donor was told from shared clones.

In this sample, this clonotype turned up many times. V and J are TRBV5-1 and TRBJ2-5; 8 nucleotides align to TRBD1. The CDR3 runs 14 residues. Per germline, CDR1 SGHRS and CDR2 YFSETQ. Losses at the gene ends were 4 bases for V and 6 bases for J; bases not matched to a gene: 8. The CDR3 bases are TGCGCCAGCAGCCACGACAGGGGATGGAAGACCCAGTACTTC. It translates to CASSHDRGWKTQYF.

V usage is TRBV4-1 and J usage is TRBJ1-5; D possibly corresponds to TRBD1 (5 bases). Trimming pared 0 bases from V and 6 bases from J, leaving 21 bases between. The germline V gene has CDR1 MGHRA and CDR2 YSYEKL. This CDR3 region has 18 residues. The CDR3 DNA reads TGCGCCAGCAGCCAAGAGGGACTCCGAAAGGACCCGGCTCAGCCCCAGCATTTT. The encoded protein is CASSQEGLRKDPAQPQHF.

This clonotype was detected only a few times. The V gene is TRBV18, the J gene TRBJ1-6, with a tentative D call TRBD1 (5 bases). Germline loops: CDR1 KGHSH, CDR2 LQKENI. The V end lost 2 bases, the J end lost 7 bases, and 15 bases lay between the germline ends. The CDR3 covers 16 residues. CDR3: CASSPSGDVRNSPLHF. The CDR3 nucleotides are TGTGCCAGCTCACCAAGCGGGGACGTGAGGAATTCACCCCTCCACTTT.

This clonotype was counted a few times. The CDR3 DNA follows: TGTGCCAGCAGCCAAGATCCGTCCAGCGGGGGACCCACCCCGCGAGAGACCCAGTACTTC. Translation: CASSQDPSSGGPTPRETQYF. The V gene is TRBV4-2, the J gene TRBJ2-5, with 8 positions matching TRBD2. Looked up from germline, CDR1 is LGHNA and CDR2 is YNFKEQ. The V and J ends lost 0 bases and 4 bases, in that order; junction bases with no gene match: 19. The CDR3 length is 20 residues.

This clonotype was seen many times. V and J are TRBV11-2 and TRBJ1-1, with TRBD1 as a possible D gene (5 bases). Looked up from germline, CDR1 is SGHAT and CDR2 is FQNNGV. The CDR3 spans 13 residues. V lost 1 base, J lost 7 bases, and 10 bases lay in between. In DNA, the CDR3 is TGTGCCAGCAGCTTAGTGGGGGGGGTTGAAGCTTTCTTT. It specifies CASSLVGGVEAFF.

CDR3 sequence reads: CSADPNRGDYGYTF. In DNA, the CDR3 is TGCAGTGCCGACCCTAACAGGGGTGACTATGGCTACACCTTC. V gene TRBV20-1 combines with J gene TRBJ1-2; 7 bases are a match to TRBD1. Germline V gives CDR1 DFQATT, CDR2 SNEGSKA (reference sequence). This CDR3 region has 14 residues. V shed 6 bases, J shed 3 bases, and the junction held 10 bases outside the gene matches.

This clonotype has at least ten counts. The V call is TRBV7-9, the J call TRBJ1-6; D not certain. The germline V gene encodes CDR1 SEHNR and CDR2 FQNEAQ (reference sequence). Trimming pared 3 bases from V and 7 bases from J, leaving 4 bases between. This CDR3 comprises 12 residues. The CDR3 protein is CASSFQNSPLHF. The CDR3 DNA reads as TGTGCCAGCAGCTTCCAGAATTCACCCCTCCACTTT.

The chain uses TRBV5-1 and TRBJ1-6; 8 bases are a match to TRBD1. The CDR3 spans 15 residues. Germline values: CDR1 SGHRS, CDR2 YFSETQ. The junction had 4 bases not matched to a gene; V was cut back by 4 bases and J by 4 bases. The CDR3 protein is CASSLRTGYNSPLHF. CDR3 nucleotides: TGCGCCAGCAGCCTACGGACAGGGTATAATTCACCCCTCCACTTT. Complete variable domain (other parts from reference TRBV5-1 and TRBJ1-6): KAGVTQTPRYLIKTRGQQVTLSCSPISGHRSVSWYQQTPGQGLQFLFEYFSETQRNKGNFPGRFSGRQFSNSRSEMNVSTLELGDSALYLCASSLRTGYNSPLHFGNGTRLTVT.

This clonotype was seen only a few times. V and J are TRBV6-5 and TRBJ1-3; D is possibly TRBD1 (5 bases). V was clipped by 6 bases and J by 3 bases, with 15 bases between them. The CDR3 loop spans 15 amino acids. Germline lookup yields CDR1 MNHEY and CDR2 SVGAGI. Written as DNA, the CDR3 is TGTGCCAGCAGCCCCGAAGGGACGAGTGGAAACACCATATATTTT. The encoded protein is CASSPEGTSGNTIYF.

V usage is TRBV3-1 and J usage is TRBJ2-5; no reliable D call. CDR1 and CDR2 (germline): LGHDT, YNNKEL (reference sequence). The CDR3 loop spans 14 amino acids. Trimming removed 0 bases from V and 5 bases from J, with 10 bases in between. CDR3 sequence reads: CASSQEGRRETQYF. The CDR3 DNA reads as TGTGCCAGCAGCCAAGAGGGAAGGCGGGAGACCCAGTACTTC.

The genes are TRBV10-1 and TRBJ2-1, with 8 nucleotides matching TRBD2. Unmatched junction bases numbered 6, after V lost 2 bases and J lost 6 bases. CDR1 and CDR2 (germline): WNHNN, SYGVQD (reference sequence). CDR3 length: 15 residues. The DNA of the CDR3 is TGCGCCAGCAGTGAGGCGGGGGGCCACTTCAATGAGCAGTTCTTC. It specifies CASSEAGGHFNEQFF.

The J gene is TRBJ1-6, the V gene TRBV11-2, with a tentative D call TRBD1 (5 bases). Per germline, CDR1 SGHAT and CDR2 FQNNGV. The CDR3 sequence is 17 residues long. V was pared by 0 bases and J by 7 bases, with 16 bases between. CDR3: CASSLDLRPQGNSPLHF. CDR3 in DNA: TGTGCCAGCAGCTTAGATCTCAGGCCCCAGGGCAATTCACCCCTCCACTTT.

This sequence joins TRBV7-9 and TRBJ2-1; 9 bases map to TRBD2. V was clipped by 5 bases and J by 3 bases; unmatched bases: 5. CDR3 size: 15 residues. Per the germline V gene, CDR1 is SEHNR and CDR2 is FQNEAQ (reference sequence). The CDR3 loop reads CASSPRGGHYNEQFF. CDR3 sequence (DNA): TGTGCCAGCAGCCCGCGGGGGGGCCACTACAATGAGCAGTTCTTC. Supplemented by reference TRBV7-9 and TRBJ2-1, the full variable domain reads DTGVSQNPRHKITKRGQNVTFRCDPISEHNRLYWYRQTLGQGPEFLTYFQNEAQLEKSRLLSDRFSAERPKGSFSTLEIQRTEQGDSAMYLCASSPRGGHYNEQFFGPGTRLTVL.

This clonotype was observed a few times. The V gene is TRBV4-2, the J gene TRBJ2-5, with 11 nucleotides matching TRBD2. With V trimmed by 3 bases and J by 2 bases, 5 bases remained unmatched. In germline, CDR1 is LGHNA, CDR2 YNFKEQ. The CDR3 contains 16 residues. The DNA of the CDR3 is TGTGCCAGCAGCCACCCCGGGACTAGCGGACAAGAGACCCAGTACTTC. It specifies CASSHPGTSGQETQYF.

This clonotype was recorded many times. V and J are TRBV7-8 and TRBJ2-1; 9 bases align to TRBD1. Per germline, CDR1 SGHVS and CDR2 FQNEAQ. CDR3 length equals 15 residues. V lost 1 base to trimming and J lost 4 bases; unmatched junction nucleotides: 2. The CDR3 DNA reads as TGTGCCAGCAGCTTAGGGGGACAGGGATACAATGAGCAGTTCTTC. This sequence encodes CASSLGGQGYNEQFF. The whole variable domain, remainder taken from reference TRBV7-8 and TRBJ2-1, is GAGVSQSPRYKVAKRGQDVALRCDPISGHVSLFWYQQALGQGPEFLTYFQNEAQLDKSGLPSDRFFAERPEGSVSTLKIQRTQQEDSAVYLCASSLGGQGYNEQFFGPGTRLTVL.

In this sample, this clonotype turned up a few times. J is TRBJ2-6 and V is TRBV6-5; 7 bases agree with TRBD1. This CDR3 is 19 amino acids long. J lost 2 bases, V lost 7 bases, and 17 bases had no gene match. CDR1 is MNHEY, CDR2 SVGAGI, per germline. CDR3 sequence: CASTVDWTGLSTGANVLTF. For the CDR3, the DNA is TGTGCCAGCACCGTAGACTGGACAGGACTCTCCACTGGGGCCAACGTCCTGACTTTC.

The chain couples TRBV6-2 or TRBV6-3 to TRBJ1-5; 10 bases map to TRBD1. Trimming took 4 bases from V and 4 from J; bases not matched to a gene: 7. This CDR3 is 16 amino acids long. Germline V gene lookup returns CDR1 MNHEY and CDR2 SVGEGT. In DNA form, the CDR3 reads TGTGCCAGCAGTTCCCTGGACAGGGGGGATAATCAGCCCCAGCATTTT. As protein: CASSSLDRGDNQPQHF.

This clonotype was found many times. The chain employs TRBV7-2 and TRBJ2-7, with 12 positions matching TRBD1. The CDR3 totals 15 residues. Looked up from germline, CDR1 is SGHTA and CDR2 is FQGNSA. Losses at the gene ends were 4 bases for V and 7 bases for J; bases not matched to a gene: 8. The CDR3 DNA follows: TGTGCCAGCAGCTCCCGGGACAGGGGGCGTCGAGAGCAGTACTTC. It is translated as CASSSRDRGRREQYF. The variable domain in full, completed from reference TRBV7-2 and TRBJ2-7, reads GAGVSQSPSNKVTEKGKDVELRCDPISGHTALYWYRQSLGQGLEFLIYFQGNSAPDKSGLPSDRFSAERTGGSVSTLTIQRTQQEDSAVYLCASSSRDRGRREQYFGPGTRLTVT.

The V call is TRBV6-5, the J call TRBJ1-1, with no clear D. Trimming removed 4 bases from V and 1 base from J, with 10 bases in between. Germline CDR1 MNHEY, CDR2 SVGAGI. This CDR3 comprises 14 residues. The DNA of the CDR3 is TGTGCCAGCAGTTGGACGAACCAGAACACTGAAGCTTTCTTT. The encoded protein is CASSWTNQNTEAFF.

This clonotype appeared a few times. The V call is TRBV6-2 or TRBV6-3, the J call TRBJ2-1; 12 positions agree with TRBD2. From germline, CDR1 is MNHEY and CDR2 SVGEGT. The trim removed 10 bases at V and 6 bases at J, leaving 7 bases unmatched. There are 14 residues in the CDR3. The CDR3, as DNA: TGTGCCACCATGACTAGCGGGGGTTTCAATGAGCAGTTCTTC. It translates to CATMTSGGFNEQFF.